The rows below give T cell receptor beta chains drawn from one sample of a study of blood T cell repertoires in COVID-19. The method was immunoSEQ multiplex PCR; TCRdb's version includes in-frame clones alone and lacks a portion of them. The sample yields about 110,000 clones, just over 75% seen once. The specimen was peripheral blood. These receptors all stem from a woman aged 80 or over with acute or convalescent COVID-19. Each CDR3 is given with its conserved first and last residue. Each record gives: D gene, V gene, CDR3 protein. The D gene is left open where the match is weak.

d_gene: TRBD1
v_gene: TRBV12-3/TRBV12-4
CDR3aa: CASTMGQGYGYTF

d_gene: .
v_gene: TRBV19
CDR3aa: CASRPRDTPRETQYF

d_gene: .
v_gene: TRBV7-2
CDR3aa: CASSLGGKPYQETQYF

d_gene: .
v_gene: TRBV19
CDR3aa: CASSMMSDTEAFF

d_gene: .
v_gene: TRBV12-5
CDR3aa: CASGTQGVETQYF

d_gene: TRBD1
v_gene: TRBV18
CDR3aa: CASSPPQGAGINPLHF

d_gene: TRBD1
v_gene: TRBV4-2
CDR3aa: CASSQLEEDRNPYNEQFF

d_gene: TRBD1
v_gene: TRBV19
CDR3aa: CASSIGGTGAEKLFF

d_gene: TRBD2
v_gene: TRBV3-1/TRBV3-2
CDR3aa: CASSQPGTSGGGTDTQYF

d_gene: .
v_gene: TRBV19
CDR3aa: CASSRAFFNEQFF

d_gene: TRBD1
v_gene: TRBV2
CDR3aa: CASRGRTGGLSEQFF

d_gene: TRBD1
v_gene: TRBV5-1
CDR3aa: CASSLAGQDDTEAFF

d_gene: .
v_gene: TRBV29-1
CDR3aa: CSVGQGAGQPQHF

d_gene: .
v_gene: TRBV19
CDR3aa: CASSPIRENYGYTF

d_gene: .
v_gene: TRBV4-2
CDR3aa: CASSQGTKGGNQPQHF

d_gene: TRBD1
v_gene: TRBV3-1/TRBV3-2
CDR3aa: CASSQEAYRGVYYGYTF

d_gene: TRBD1
v_gene: TRBV28
CDR3aa: CASSPQGALETQYF

d_gene: .
v_gene: TRBV6-4
CDR3aa: CASSARENQPQHF

d_gene: .
v_gene: TRBV19
CDR3aa: CASSGDTLNQPQHF

d_gene: TRBD1
v_gene: TRBV7-2
CDR3aa: CASSKKGQGASGYTF

d_gene: .
v_gene: TRBV7-9
CDR3aa: CASSAESTHSPLHF

d_gene: TRBD1
v_gene: TRBV19
CDR3aa: CASQPPGQGSYYGYTF

d_gene: TRBD2
v_gene: TRBV24-1
CDR3aa: CATSDPSGEAATEQFF

d_gene: .
v_gene: TRBV29-1
CDR3aa: CSVVSGAGRYTF

d_gene: TRBD1
v_gene: TRBV11-2
CDR3aa: CASSPFPGQGAKAFF

d_gene: TRBD1
v_gene: TRBV18
CDR3aa: CASSLGQGAYEQYF

d_gene: TRBD1
v_gene: TRBV10-2
CDR3aa: CASSESTRGRRDNEQFF

d_gene: .
v_gene: TRBV5-1
CDR3aa: CASRGASSMNTEAFF

d_gene: TRBD2
v_gene: TRBV24-1
CDR3aa: CATSAAGGPANEQFF

d_gene: .
v_gene: TRBV7-8
CDR3aa: CASSPRGGNTEAFF

d_gene: TRBD2
v_gene: TRBV18
CDR3aa: CASSSLLAGDRETQYF

d_gene: .
v_gene: TRBV13
CDR3aa: CASSFYESNYGYTF

d_gene: .
v_gene: TRBV28
CDR3aa: CASSLSGTTYEQYF

d_gene: TRBD1
v_gene: TRBV7-8
CDR3aa: CASSLPPQGAGNTIYF

d_gene: TRBD1
v_gene: TRBV12-3/TRBV12-4
CDR3aa: CANPTGSNQPQHF

d_gene: TRBD2
v_gene: TRBV5-4
CDR3aa: CASSRSVLAEETQYF

d_gene: TRBD2
v_gene: TRBV27
CDR3aa: CASSLAGGRDEQFF

d_gene: TRBD1
v_gene: TRBV2
CDR3aa: CASSRQGAIEKLFF

d_gene: .
v_gene: TRBV21-1
CDR3aa: CASSKADGGARSTYEQYF

d_gene: .
v_gene: TRBV19
CDR3aa: CASSIGTPYEQYF

d_gene: TRBD1
v_gene: TRBV9
CDR3aa: CASSAGQLKRNTIYF

d_gene: .
v_gene: TRBV30
CDR3aa: CAWSRGFGANTGELFF

d_gene: TRBD2
v_gene: TRBV4-3
CDR3aa: CASSHLVSGNNEQFF

d_gene: TRBD2
v_gene: TRBV5-4
CDR3aa: CASSLVAGGPDTQYF

d_gene: .
v_gene: TRBV28
CDR3aa: CASSLGAVGSYEQYF

d_gene: .
v_gene: TRBV28
CDR3aa: CASSLVEEGRSPLHF

d_gene: .
v_gene: TRBV6-5
CDR3aa: CASSQRGDTQYF

d_gene: .
v_gene: TRBV5-1
CDR3aa: CASSLGTESGNTIYF

d_gene: .
v_gene: TRBV30
CDR3aa: CAWRGGSGNTIYF

d_gene: TRBD1
v_gene: TRBV7-9
CDR3aa: CASSPGTGRDEQFF

d_gene: .
v_gene: TRBV27
CDR3aa: CASTTPGLNTGELFF

d_gene: .
v_gene: TRBV6-5
CDR3aa: CASSSAGTINSPLHF

d_gene: TRBD2
v_gene: TRBV28
CDR3aa: CASSRSSGYNEQFF

d_gene: .
v_gene: TRBV5-1
CDR3aa: CASSGSSGANVLTF

d_gene: .
v_gene: TRBV27
CDR3aa: CASSLGLAWRSYEQYF

d_gene: TRBD1
v_gene: TRBV18
CDR3aa: CASSSQGGGQPQHF

d_gene: TRBD2
v_gene: TRBV27
CDR3aa: CASSFTSGRPAPLFF

d_gene: .
v_gene: TRBV5-8
CDR3aa: CASSDRQGGEQYF

d_gene: .
v_gene: TRBV6-1
CDR3aa: CASSETRRVAFF